This T cell receptor (beta chain) was sequenced in a study of cytomegalovirus exposure and HLA in healthy donors. Study findings and constraints: In the roughly 130 validation repertoires, a later analysis found that first-cohort TCR clusters tended to co-occur.

Here immunoSEQ multiplex PCR was the method, and the copy in TCRdb shows in-frame clones only, minus some. The sample includes 90,000 to 120,000 clones, approximately 94% of them seen just once. A remark on this clone: Its antigen remains unidentified.

The V and J ends lost 4 bases and 4 bases respectively, with 6 bases between them. CDR3 length: 11 residues. Germline assignment: CDR1 SGHRS and CDR2 YFSETQ. The rearrangement uses TRBV5-1 and TRBJ2-7, with TRBD2 as a possible D gene (6 bases). This sequence originates from a woman younger than 35 in good health and CMV-seronegative. Sequences were obtained from PBMCs. Here the CDR3 DNA reads TGCGCCAGCAGCCGGGGGTACGAGCAGTACTTC. Amino acid sequence: CASSRGYEQYF.